This T cell receptor (beta chain) is from a study of metastatic and nonmetastatic thyroid tumors. Study background: Comparative analysis of repertoires was undertaken across blood and tumor or nodule tissue obtained from malignant and benign thyroid patients.

Source study methods: Using the CDR3 differences seen across clinicopathological groups, the authors built a distant-metastasis classifier for papillary thyroid cancer, which was meant to discriminate distant-metastatic patients. TCRdb re-called the PCR reads via MiXCR. The V and J calls and clone size are TCRdb's, not the authors'. The table lists about 38,000 clones, about 30% of them singletons. Germline CDR1 is MNHNS and CDR2 is SASEGT. Trimming pared 4 bases from V and 6 bases from J, leaving 7 bases between. The CDR3 totals 11 residues. Each patient came to thyroid surgery without any prior treatment (of any kind).

The sample taken for sequencing was blood. This receptor was identified in a male donor with papillary thyroid cancer or a benign thyroid nodule (not recorded which). Some clones in this sample may be carry-over from other donors' samples. The rearrangement links TRBV6-1 to TRBJ2-7, with D hard to call. The CDR3 region has the DNA TGTGCCAGCAGTGTTATGAGCGAGCAGTACTTC. Its protein is CASSVMSEQYF.